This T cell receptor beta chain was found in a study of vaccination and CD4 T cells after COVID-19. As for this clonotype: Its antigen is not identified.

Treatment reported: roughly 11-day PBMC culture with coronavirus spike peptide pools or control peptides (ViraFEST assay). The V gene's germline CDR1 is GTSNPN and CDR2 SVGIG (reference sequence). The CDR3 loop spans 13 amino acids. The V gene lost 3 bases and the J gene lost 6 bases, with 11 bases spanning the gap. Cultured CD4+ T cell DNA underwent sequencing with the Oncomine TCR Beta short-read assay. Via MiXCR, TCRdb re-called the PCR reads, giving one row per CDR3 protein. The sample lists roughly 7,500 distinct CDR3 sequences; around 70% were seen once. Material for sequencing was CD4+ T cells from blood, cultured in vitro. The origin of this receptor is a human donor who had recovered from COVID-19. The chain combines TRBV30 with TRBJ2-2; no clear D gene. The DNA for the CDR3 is TGTGCCTGGAGATCGGGTGGTGCCGGGGAGCTGTTTTTT. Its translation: CAWRSGGAGELFF.